A selection of T cell receptor beta chains follows, all from one sample in a study of OX40 agonist ivuxolimab in advanced cancers. Assay: immunoSEQ multiplex PCR; the TCRdb copy retains only in-frame clones and omits some. Altogether 30,000 or so clones are present, around four fifths being singletons, with the ten largest covering more than 14%. Source: CD4+ or CD8+ T cells sorted from blood, taken in a trial of the OX40 agonist ivuxolimab. These receptors came from an adult with an advanced solid tumor such as melanoma, head and neck, liver or kidney cancer. Both conserved end residues are part of each CDR3. The order of the fields is V gene, D gene, CDR3 protein. D genes are given only for firm matches.

V: TRBV29-1; D: NA; CDR3: CSVGGYNEKLFF
V: TRBV10-1; D: TRBD2; CDR3: CASSSSAGEETQYF
V: TRBV19; D: NA; CDR3: CASSIIPPPDTQYF
V: TRBV5-5; D: NA; CDR3: CASSLGGKETQYF
V: TRBV15; D: NA; CDR3: CATSRGGMQPQHF
V: TRBV2; D: TRBD1; CDR3: CASSDPDPYRGQMKYEQYF
V: TRBV4-1; D: TRBD1; CDR3: CASSQDRGRAQHF
V: TRBV28; D: TRBD1; CDR3: CASSFGYGRGQGRYEQFF
V: TRBV30; D: NA; CDR3: CAWSVVRNTVTEAFF
V: TRBV5-1; D: NA; CDR3: CASSLLGATYEQYF
V: TRBV29-1; D: TRBD2; CDR3: CSVAVAGGGNEQFF
V: TRBV30; D: NA; CDR3: CAWSRDSGNTIYF
V: TRBV6-1; D: NA; CDR3: CASSETGGYTF
V: TRBV30; D: TRBD1; CDR3: CAWSGSRQGNIAFF
V: TRBV6-4; D: TRBD1; CDR3: CASSPGGSAGYTF
V: TRBV5-5; D: NA; CDR3: CASSLFGTYEQYF
V: TRBV7-9; D: NA; CDR3: CASTGTLSYNEQFF
V: TRBV7-9; D: NA; CDR3: CASSLPPEAFF
V: TRBV19; D: NA; CDR3: CASSIGGGNIQYF
V: TRBV6-5; D: NA; CDR3: CASSPRARVVTEAFF
V: TRBV28; D: NA; CDR3: CASSGGRQNQPQHF
V: TRBV5-6; D: NA; CDR3: CASSLTTDNNYGYTF
V: TRBV25-1; D: NA; CDR3: CASSRQGWTGELFF
V: TRBV7-9; D: NA; CDR3: CASSRPGSQSGTGELFF
V: TRBV9; D: NA; CDR3: CASSPGQLNTEAFF
V: TRBV5-1; D: NA; CDR3: CASSLVEETQYF
V: TRBV30; D: NA; CDR3: CAWSAPPTVQETQYF
V: TRBV7-9; D: TRBD2; CDR3: CASSSSRGAGTNQETQYF
V: TRBV5-1; D: NA; CDR3: CASGPRGLETQYF
V: TRBV30; D: NA; CDR3: CAWTRGQSNQPQHF
V: TRBV27; D: TRBD2; CDR3: CASQRSGTSSYNEQFF
V: TRBV7-3; D: TRBD1; CDR3: CASSPRQGHTGELFF
V: TRBV27; D: NA; CDR3: CASSSAPSRAYNEQFF
V: TRBV7-6; D: TRBD1; CDR3: CASSSRRGQGAPRQFF
V: TRBV2; D: NA; CDR3: CASSTYPEYRGGTGTQYF
V: TRBV5-1; D: TRBD2; CDR3: CASSGTSGVAYEQYF
V: TRBV4-3; D: NA; CDR3: CASSPQGGYEQYF
V: TRBV13; D: NA; CDR3: CASSLSFGGNTDTQYF
V: TRBV30; D: TRBD1; CDR3: CAWSVDRVYGYTF
V: TRBV30; D: NA; CDR3: CAWSPKGPWEQYF
V: TRBV30; D: TRBD2; CDR3: CAWKQRGGPGEQFF
V: TRBV6-7; D: NA; CDR3: CASDSSTNEKLFF
V: TRBV2; D: NA; CDR3: CASRDKRLFF
V: TRBV10-1; D: TRBD2; CDR3: CASGPGTTNTGELFF
V: TRBV5-4; D: NA; CDR3: CASSLGGVRVYEQFF
V: TRBV7-3; D: NA; CDR3: CASSRDDDEQFF
V: TRBV6-6; D: NA; CDR3: CASSGNEQFF
V: TRBV19; D: NA; CDR3: CASSIFGSTNQPQHF
V: TRBV6-1; D: NA; CDR3: CASSEAPLGGIQPQHF
V: TRBV18; D: NA; CDR3: CASSRGQSYEQYF
V: TRBV10-1; D: NA; CDR3: CASSETGKANEQFF
V: TRBV5-1; D: TRBD1; CDR3: CASSKGTGDGYTF
V: TRBV6-5; D: NA; CDR3: CASSNPQGPNEQFF
V: TRBV27; D: TRBD2; CDR3: CASSGASGSYEQYF